The 9 T cell receptor beta chains below come from one sample, sequenced in a study of metastatic and nonmetastatic thyroid tumors. No treatment of any kind had been given to any patient before thyroid surgery. TCRdb called clones again from the PCR reads with MiXCR. Counted here are 40,000 or so clones, around 17% occurring once; the ten biggest clones make up 9% to 10%. Material for sequencing was tumor tissue. The receptors shown here come from a female donor with papillary thyroid cancer or a benign thyroid nodule (not recorded which). Some clones in this sample may be carry-over from other donors' samples.

About this clone itself: The germline gene is not matched at one end of the junction; a read error may be the cause. The chain links TRBV6-5 to TRBJ1-1, with 7 bases fitting TRBD1. The CDR3 extends over 18 amino acids. Looked up from germline, CDR1 is MNHEY and CDR2 is SVGAGI. CDR3 amino acids: CASIYSSFRTGENTEAFF. The CDR3 DNA is TGTGCCAGCATTTACTCGTCCTTCCGGACAGGAGAGAACACTGAAGCTTTCTTT.

The chain carries TRBV6-2 or TRBV6-3 and TRBJ1-2, with no clear D. The ends were cut back, 5 bases at V and 4 bases at J, with 11 bases in the middle. The CDR3 is made up of 13 amino acids. Per the germline V gene, CDR1 is MNHEY and CDR2 is SVGEGT. The CDR3 DNA sequence: TGTGCCAGCAGTCTTACCGACCGCTATGGCTACACCTTC. Its protein product is CASSLTDRYGYTF.

This clone occurred a few times. A much bigger clone sits one base away, suggesting this may be a read error. The chain couples TRBV6-2 or TRBV6-3 to TRBJ1-4; D is perhaps TRBD1 (5 bases). The CDR3 loop spans 15 amino acids. Germline-derived CDR1 and CDR2 are MNHEY and SVGEGT. CDR3 coding DNA: TGTACCACCCAGGGCTCGGGAGGTTCGAAAGAAAAACTGTTTTTT. It yields the protein CTTQGSGGSKEKLFF.

With respect to this clone: One junction end does not reproduce the germline sequence, and a read error may be involved. V gene TRBV19 combines with J gene TRBJ1-4; a possible D gene is TRBD1 (5 bases). The CDR3 is 14 residues long. In germline, CDR1 is LNHDA, CDR2 SQIVND (reference sequence). Written as DNA, the CDR3 is TGTGCCAGTAGTGGGGGACCAACTAATGAAAGACTGTTTTTC. This sequence encodes CASSGGPTNERLFF.

This clone was seen a handful of times. The chain uses TRBV11-2 and TRBJ2-5; TRBD2 agrees at 7 bases. The CDR3 consists of 15 residues. V lost 4 bases and J lost 5; bases outside the gene matches: 10. Germline CDR1 reads SGHAT; CDR2 reads FQNNGV. CDR3 DNA sequence: TGTGCCAGCAGCTACCCAACAGTGGGGGGGGAGACCCAGTACTTC. Protein: CASSYPTVGGETQYF.

This clone was counted many times. The V gene is TRBV5-6, the J gene TRBJ2-3; 11 bases map to TRBD1. The V and J ends lost 4 bases and 4 bases, in that order; junction bases with no gene match: 2. There are 14 residues in the CDR3. In germline, CDR1 is SGHDT, CDR2 YYEEEE. CDR3 in DNA: TGTGCCAGCAGCACGGGACAGGGGGCAGATACGCAGTATTTT. Translated: CASSTGQGADTQYF.

This clone was detected many times. The chain has TRBV5-1 and TRBJ1-2, with D possibly TRBD1 on 5 matching bases. Germline CDR1 reads SGHRS; CDR2 reads YFSETQ. Trimming left V 3 bases short and J 3 bases short, with 6 bases between. The CDR3 runs 12 residues. In DNA form, the CDR3 reads TGCGCCAGCAGCTCGACAGACTATGGCTACACCTTC. Its protein product is CASSSTDYGYTF.

The sample holds many counts of this clone. It may be a read error: a sequence one base away is much more abundant. The sample holds other DNA sequences that translate to the same CDR3. The chain recombines TRBV20-1 with TRBJ2-3; D is perhaps TRBD1 or TRBD2 (7 bases each). The CDR3 has 14 residues. Germline CDR1 DFQATT, CDR2 SNEGSKA (reference sequence). The CDR3 DNA reads as TGCAGTGCCCCGAGGGAGGGGGCCAGAGATACGCAGTATTTC. This codes for CSAPREGARDTQYF.

This clone was observed once. Being one base from a much bigger clone, this may be a read error. The V call is TRBV4-1, the J call TRBJ2-3; D could derive from TRBD1 or TRBD2 (5 bases each). The V gene's germline CDR1 is MGHRA and CDR2 YSYEKL. The length of the CDR3 is 15 residues. The CDR3 here is CASSRGRDLIDTQYF. As DNA, the CDR3 is TGCGCCAGCAGCCGGGGACGAGACCTCATAGATACGCAGTACTTT.